Each of the 5 T cell receptor beta chains below was sequenced from the same sample in a study of blood T cell repertoires in COVID-19. The method was immunoSEQ multiplex PCR; TCRdb's version includes in-frame clones alone and lacks a portion of them. The sample records more than 300,000 clones, 80% to 90% being singletons. The sample comprised peripheral blood. These TCRs come from a woman aged 50 to 60 with COVID-19, enrolled during active disease.

The chain joins TRBV24-1 to TRBJ2-1; 10 nucleotides line up with TRBD1. The germline CDR1 and CDR2 sequences are KGHDR and SFDVKD. Germline trimming cut 4 bases from V and 4 bases from J; bases unmatched to any gene: 6. There are 16 residues in the CDR3. The CDR3 spells CATSERPGQGYNEQFF. The DNA for the CDR3 is TGTGCCACCAGTGAGAGGCCGGGACAGGGGTACAATGAGCAGTTCTTC.

The chain is built from TRBV24-1 and TRBJ1-2; TRBD1 agrees at 8 bases. The CDR3 is made up of 15 amino acids. CDR1 KGHDR and CDR2 SFDVKD come from the germline V gene. V dropped 5 bases and J dropped 1; count of bases not matched to a gene: 5. The CDR3, as DNA: TGTGCCACCAGTGCCTGGACAGGGTTTAACTATGGCTACACCTTC. Its translation is CATSAWTGFNYGYTF.

This chain links TRBV19 with TRBJ2-3; the match to TRBD1 covers 8 bases. J lost 1 base, V lost 4 bases, and 4 bases had no gene match. Looked up from germline, CDR1 is LNHDA and CDR2 is SQIVND (reference sequence). The CDR3 has 15 residues. The CDR3 DNA follows: TGTGCCAGTAGTAAGGACAGGGACGGCACAGATACGCAGTATTTT. Translation: CASSKDRDGTDTQYF.

The V call is TRBV28, the J call TRBJ1-1, with TRBD1 as a possible D gene (5 bases). In germline, CDR1 is MDHEN, CDR2 SYDVKM. This CDR3 comprises 14 residues. Trimming shortened V by 11 bases and J by 3 bases, and 19 bases separated the two germline ends. The CDR3 is CAVGEGWRDTEAFF. As DNA, the CDR3 is TGTGCCGTAGGGGAGGGCTGGAGGGACACTGAAGCTTTCTTT.

V gene TRBV18 combines with J gene TRBJ2-5; D possibly corresponds to TRBD1 (6 bases). The CDR3 is made up of 15 amino acids. The V gene's germline CDR1 is KGHSH and CDR2 LQKENI. V lost 2 bases and J lost 3, with 13 bases in between. The CDR3 loop is CASSPTQGQEETQYF. The CDR3 nucleotides read TGTGCCAGCTCACCAACACAGGGTCAAGAAGAGACCCAGTACTTC.